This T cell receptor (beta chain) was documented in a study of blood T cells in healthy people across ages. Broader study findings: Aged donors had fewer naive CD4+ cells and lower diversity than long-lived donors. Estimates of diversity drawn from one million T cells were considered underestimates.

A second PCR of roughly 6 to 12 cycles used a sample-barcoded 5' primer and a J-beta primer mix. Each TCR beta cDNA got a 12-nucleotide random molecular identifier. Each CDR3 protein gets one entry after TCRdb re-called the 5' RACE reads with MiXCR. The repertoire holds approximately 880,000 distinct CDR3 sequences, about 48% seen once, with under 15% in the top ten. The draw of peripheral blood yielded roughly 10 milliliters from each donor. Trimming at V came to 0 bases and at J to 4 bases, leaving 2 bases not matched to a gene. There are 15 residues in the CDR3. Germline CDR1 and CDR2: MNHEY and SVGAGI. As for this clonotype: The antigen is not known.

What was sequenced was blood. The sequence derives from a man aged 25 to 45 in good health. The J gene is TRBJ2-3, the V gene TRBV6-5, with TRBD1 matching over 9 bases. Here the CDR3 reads CASSYSGTGSDTQYF. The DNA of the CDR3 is TGTGCCAGCAGTTACTCTGGGACAGGGTCAGATACGCAGTATTTT.